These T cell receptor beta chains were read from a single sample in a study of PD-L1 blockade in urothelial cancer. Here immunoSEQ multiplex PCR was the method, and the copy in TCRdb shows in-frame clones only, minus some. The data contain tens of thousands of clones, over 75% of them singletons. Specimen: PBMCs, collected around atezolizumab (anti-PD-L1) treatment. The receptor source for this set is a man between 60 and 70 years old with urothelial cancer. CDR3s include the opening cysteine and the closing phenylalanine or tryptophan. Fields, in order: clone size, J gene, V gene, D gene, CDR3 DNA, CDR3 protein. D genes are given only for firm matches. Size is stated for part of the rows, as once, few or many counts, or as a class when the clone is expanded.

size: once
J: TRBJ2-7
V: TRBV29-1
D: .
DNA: TGCAGCGTGGTAAGCAGGGGAAGAGCCTACGAGCAGTACTTC
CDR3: CSVVSRGRAYEQYF

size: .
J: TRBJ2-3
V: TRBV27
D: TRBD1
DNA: TGTGCCAGCAGTCCTTTCTCGGGACAGGGGGCATATGATACGCAGTATTTT
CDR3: CASSPFSGQGAYDTQYF

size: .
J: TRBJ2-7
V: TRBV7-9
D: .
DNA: TGTGCCAGCACCCGCTCGACAGCAGCGCTGGGGGAGCAGTACTTC
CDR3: CASTRSTAALGEQYF

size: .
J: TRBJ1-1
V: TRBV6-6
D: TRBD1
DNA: TGTGCCAGCAGTCCATACAGGGGACAGAACACTGAAGCTTTCTTT
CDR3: CASSPYRGQNTEAFF

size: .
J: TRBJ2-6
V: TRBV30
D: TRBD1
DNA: TGTGCCTGGGAAAGACAGGGGCTGGCTGGGGCCAACGTCCTGACTTTC
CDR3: CAWERQGLAGANVLTF

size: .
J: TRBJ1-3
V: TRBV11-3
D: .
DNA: TGTGCCAGCAAGGCGGGGGTTTCTGGAAACACCATATATTTT
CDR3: CASKAGVSGNTIYF

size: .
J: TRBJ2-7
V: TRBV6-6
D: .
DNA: TGTGCCAGCAGCCACAGGGAATACGAGCAGTACTTC
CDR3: CASSHREYEQYF

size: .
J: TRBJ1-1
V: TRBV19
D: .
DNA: TGTGCCAGTAGTATGTCCCGGACTGAAGCTTTCTTT
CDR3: CASSMSRTEAFF

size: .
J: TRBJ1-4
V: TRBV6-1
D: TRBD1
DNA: TGTGCCAGCAGTGAGGACAGGTTAAATGAAAAACTGTTTTTT
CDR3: CASSEDRLNEKLFF

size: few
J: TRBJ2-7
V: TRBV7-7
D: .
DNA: TGTGCTAGCAGCTTAGATTTAGGGGACGAGCAGTACTTC
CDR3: CASSLDLGDEQYF

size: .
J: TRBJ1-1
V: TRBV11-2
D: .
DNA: TGTGCCAGCAGCCCCGGACAATTAGGAGTTCGGACTGAAGCTTTCTTT
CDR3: CASSPGQLGVRTEAFF

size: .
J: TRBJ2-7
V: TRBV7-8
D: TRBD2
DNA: TGTGCCAGCAGCTCCAGACTAGCGGGCGCCGAGCAGTACTTC
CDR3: CASSSRLAGAEQYF

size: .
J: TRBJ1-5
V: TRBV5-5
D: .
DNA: TGTGCCAGTCAAGGTGAGGGGGGCAATCAGCCCCAGCATTTT
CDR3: CASQGEGGNQPQHF

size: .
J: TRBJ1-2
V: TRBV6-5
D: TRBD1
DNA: TGTGCCAGCACAGGACAGGACGGCTACACCTTC
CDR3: CASTGQDGYTF

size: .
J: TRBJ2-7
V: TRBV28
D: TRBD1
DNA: TGTGCCAGCAGTTTAGAGACAGGGTGGTTGTACTTC
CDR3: CASSLETGWLYF

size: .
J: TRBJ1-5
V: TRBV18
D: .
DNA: TGTGCCAGCTCACCACCGGGCCGCGGCAATCAGCCCCAGCATTTT
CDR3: CASSPPGRGNQPQHF

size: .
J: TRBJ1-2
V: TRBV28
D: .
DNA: TGTGCCAGCAGTTCGAATACAGGGTACGGCTATGGCTACACCTTC
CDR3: CASSSNTGYGYGYTF

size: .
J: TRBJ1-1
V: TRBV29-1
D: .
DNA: TGCAGCGTTCGAAGTCACCCTAGCTTTGAAGCTTTCTTT
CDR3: CSVRSHPSFEAFF

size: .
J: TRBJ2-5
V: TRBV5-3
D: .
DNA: TGTGCCAGAACCTTACACCCAATCCAGACTACCCAGTACTTC
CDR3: CARTLHPIQTTQYF

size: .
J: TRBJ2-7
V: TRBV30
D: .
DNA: TGTGCCTGGGGCGCGGGAACGACCGAGCAGTACTTC
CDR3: CAWGAGTTEQYF

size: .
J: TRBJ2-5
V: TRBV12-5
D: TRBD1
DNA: TGTGCTAGTGGTTTGGGACAACAGGGGGCTGGAGAGACCCAGTACTTC
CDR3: CASGLGQQGAGETQYF

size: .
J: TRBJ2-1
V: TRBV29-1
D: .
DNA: TGCAGCGTCGGACAGTTTGGGACCGAGCAGTTCTTC
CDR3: CSVGQFGTEQFF

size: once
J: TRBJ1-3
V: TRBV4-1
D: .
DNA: TGCGCCAGCAGCCTTGGACAAGACTCTGGAAACACCATATATTTT
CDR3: CASSLGQDSGNTIYF

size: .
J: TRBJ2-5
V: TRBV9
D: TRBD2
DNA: TGTGCCAGCTCAGCGGGGGAGAACCAAGAGACCCAGTACTTC
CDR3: CASSAGENQETQYF

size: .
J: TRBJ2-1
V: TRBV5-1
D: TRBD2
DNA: TGCGCCAGCAGCGTAGTAGCGGGAGAGGAAAATGAGCAGTTCTTC
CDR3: CASSVVAGEENEQFF

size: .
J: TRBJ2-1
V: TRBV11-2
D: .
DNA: TGTGCCAGCAGCTACCGAACTAGCAGCGATGAGCAGTTCTTC
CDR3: CASSYRTSSDEQFF

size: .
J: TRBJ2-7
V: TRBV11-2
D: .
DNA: TGTGCCAGCACCACCTTTTGGGGCGATTACGAGCAGTACTTC
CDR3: CASTTFWGDYEQYF

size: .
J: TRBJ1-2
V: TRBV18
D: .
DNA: TGTGCCAGCTCACCACGTGTAGTTAACTATGGCTACACCTTC
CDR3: CASSPRVVNYGYTF

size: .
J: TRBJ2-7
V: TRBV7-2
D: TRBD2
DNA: TGTGCCAGCAGCTGGCCTAGCGGGACCTACGAGCAGTACTTC
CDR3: CASSWPSGTYEQYF

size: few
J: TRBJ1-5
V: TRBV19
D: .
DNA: TGTGCCAGTAGTATAGGGACAGTAAGTAATCAGCCCCAGCATTTT
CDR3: CASSIGTVSNQPQHF

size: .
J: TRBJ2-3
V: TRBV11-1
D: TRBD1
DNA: TGTGCCAGCAGCTTGACGTTTCCGGGACAGCTACTTTTAGATACGCAGTATTTT
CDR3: CASSLTFPGQLLLDTQYF

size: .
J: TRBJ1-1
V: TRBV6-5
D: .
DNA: TGTGCCAGCAGTTCCAGGCAGGGGTCAAATGGGACTGAAGCTTTCTTT
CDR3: CASSSRQGSNGTEAFF

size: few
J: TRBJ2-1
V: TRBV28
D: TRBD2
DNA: TGTGCCAGCAGTTTAGCGGGAGGGCCGGGTAGTAATGAGCAGTTCTTC
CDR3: CASSLAGGPGSNEQFF

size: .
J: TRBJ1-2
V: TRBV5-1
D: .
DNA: TGCGCCAGCAGCACTACTATGTCCTGGGGCTACACCTTC
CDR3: CASSTTMSWGYTF

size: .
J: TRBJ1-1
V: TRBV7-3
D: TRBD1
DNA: TGTGCCAGCAGCTTAGGACAGGGGGCGGCCCAAGCTTTCTTT
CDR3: CASSLGQGAAQAFF

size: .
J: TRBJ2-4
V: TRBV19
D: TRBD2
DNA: TGTGCCAGTAGTTGGCCCCAGCGGGATGGCAAAAACATTCAGTACTTC
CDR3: CASSWPQRDGKNIQYF

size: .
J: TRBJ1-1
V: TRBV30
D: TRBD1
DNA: TGTGCCTTCGCAGACAGGGTTCAGGCAGCTTTCTTT
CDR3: CAFADRVQAAFF

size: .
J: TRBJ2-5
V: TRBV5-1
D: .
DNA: TGCGCCAGCAGCTTCCAGACAGCCCATCAAGAGACCCAGTACTTC
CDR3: CASSFQTAHQETQYF

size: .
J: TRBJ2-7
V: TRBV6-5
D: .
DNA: TGTGCCAGCAGTTTTGTCAGGGGCGACGAGCAGTACTTC
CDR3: CASSFVRGDEQYF

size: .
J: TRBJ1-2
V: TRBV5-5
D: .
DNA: TGTGCCAGCAGCCTCGACGGGAACCTCTATGGCTACACCTTC
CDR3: CASSLDGNLYGYTF

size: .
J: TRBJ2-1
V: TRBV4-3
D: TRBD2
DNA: TGCGCCAGCAGCCCCCGTGAGCGGGGGCCGAGCTCCTACAATGAGCAGTTCTTC
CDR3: CASSPRERGPSSYNEQFF

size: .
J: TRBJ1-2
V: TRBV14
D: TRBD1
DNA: TGTGCCAGCAGCCTCGTACAGGGGACCGGCTACACCTTC
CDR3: CASSLVQGTGYTF

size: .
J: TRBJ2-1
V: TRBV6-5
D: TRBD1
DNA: TGTGCCAGCAGTTACGCGGTCGGACAGGGGTTGTATGAGCAGTTCTTC
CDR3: CASSYAVGQGLYEQFF

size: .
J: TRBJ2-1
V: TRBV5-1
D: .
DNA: TGCGCCAGCAGCTTGGTTGCGGACAAGTACAATGAGCAGTTCTTC
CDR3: CASSLVADKYNEQFF

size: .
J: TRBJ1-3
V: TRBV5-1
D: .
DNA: TGCGCCAGCAGCTTGTCGGCAGGAACTGGAAACACCATATATTTT
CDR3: CASSLSAGTGNTIYF

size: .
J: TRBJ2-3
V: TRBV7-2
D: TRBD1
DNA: TGTGCCAGCAGCTTACTAAGGACAGGGGAAGATACGCAGTATTTT
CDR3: CASSLLRTGEDTQYF

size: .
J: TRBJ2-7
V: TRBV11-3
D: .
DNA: TGTGCCAGCAGCTCACGGGACAATCGTCTCGAGCAGTACTTC
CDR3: CASSSRDNRLEQYF

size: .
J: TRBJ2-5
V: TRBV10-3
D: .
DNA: TGTGCCATCAGTGTGGGGCTACAAGAGACCCAGTACTTC
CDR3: CAISVGLQETQYF

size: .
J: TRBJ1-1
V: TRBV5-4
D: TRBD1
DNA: TGTGCCAGCAGCACCCAGGACAGGGGTGGCGCTGAAGCTTTCTTT
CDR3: CASSTQDRGGAEAFF

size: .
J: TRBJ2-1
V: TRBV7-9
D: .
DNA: TGTGCCAGCAGCTTTTCATCTCCCAGCTCCTACAATGAGCAGTTCTTC
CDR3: CASSFSSPSSYNEQFF

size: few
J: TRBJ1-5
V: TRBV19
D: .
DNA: TGTGCCAGTAGTATCCAGGGAGGTCAGCCCCAGCATTTT
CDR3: CASSIQGGQPQHF

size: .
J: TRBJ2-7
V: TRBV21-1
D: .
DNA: TGTGCCAGCAGCAAAGATTCCTATCTCTACGAGCAGTACTTC
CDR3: CASSKDSYLYEQYF

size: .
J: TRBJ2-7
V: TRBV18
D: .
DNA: TGTGCCAGCTCACCAGTAACAGGCTACGAGCAGTACTTC
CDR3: CASSPVTGYEQYF

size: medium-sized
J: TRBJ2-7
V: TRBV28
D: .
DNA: TGTGCCAGCAGTTTAGAGACAGCCGAGCAGTACTTC
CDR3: CASSLETAEQYF

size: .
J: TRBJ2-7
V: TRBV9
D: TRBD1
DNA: TGTGCCAGCAGCGCTGAAGGGACAGACTACGAGCAGTACTTC
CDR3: CASSAEGTDYEQYF

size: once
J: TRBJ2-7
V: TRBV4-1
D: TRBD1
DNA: TGCGCCAGCAGCCCTGCCGGGACAGAGTTATACGAGCAGTACTTC
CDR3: CASSPAGTELYEQYF

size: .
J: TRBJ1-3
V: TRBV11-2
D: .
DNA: TGTGCCAGCAGCTCCCCTCAGCCCGGGAAAGGCACTGGAAACACCATATATTTT
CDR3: CASSSPQPGKGTGNTIYF

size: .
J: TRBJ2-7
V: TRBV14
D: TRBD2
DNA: TGTGCCAGCAGCCGTAGACTAGCGGGAGCTTACGAGCAGTACTTC
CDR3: CASSRRLAGAYEQYF

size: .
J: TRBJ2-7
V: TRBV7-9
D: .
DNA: TGTGCCAGCAGCCAGGTTTTCTACGAGCAGTACTTC
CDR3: CASSQVFYEQYF

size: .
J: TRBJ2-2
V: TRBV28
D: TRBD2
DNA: TGTGCCAGTCTCAAACTAGCGCGTAACACCGGGGAGCTGTTTTTT
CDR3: CASLKLARNTGELFF